Detailed here is one T cell receptor (beta chain). Its antigen is not identified. The repertoire was sequenced with immunoSEQ multiplex PCR; TCRdb's copy has only in-frame clones and lacks some. The table has 100,000 to 120,000 clones, nearly 90% seen once. The source of the sample is a study of Tregs in tolerant kidney transplant recipients. Unstimulated regulatory T cells (CD4+CD25+CD127-), CD4+CD25- non-regulatory cells, CD4 and CD8 cells were FACS-sorted from thawed PBMCs. Overall study findings and caveats: The small number of patients limits these findings pending further validation. Biological reproducibility was not directly addressed, but technical replication error appeared minimal. Changing PCR primers prevented nucleotide comparison between some patients' samples.

The germline CDR1 and CDR2 sequences are MNHEY and SMNVEV (reference sequence). V lost 2 bases to trimming and J lost 0 bases, with 18 bases between them. The CDR3 contains 18 residues. This sequence joins TRBV27 and TRBJ2-3; D may be TRBD2 (6 bases). The specimen was CD4+ T cells from blood, collected before the transplant. This TCR was sampled from a human donor who received a combined kidney and bone marrow transplant. CDR3 nucleotides: TGTGCCAGCAGTTTAGCCTCGGCCTTTGCGGGAAGCACAGATACGCAGTATTTT. Residues: CASSLASAFAGSTDTQYF.